This TCR beta chain was retrieved from a study of T cells in localized non-small cell lung cancer. The CDR3 contains 13 residues. J was trimmed by 2 bases and V by 11 bases; bases with no gene match: 8. Germline CDR1 is MNHNS and CDR2 is SASEGT. Broader study findings: Highest T cell clonality was seen in uninvolved adjacent lung, surpassing that measured in tumor.

Profiled with immunoSEQ multiplex PCR; TCRdb holds only in-frame clones, not every one. The sample consists of roughly 67,000 clones, 84% of them appearing once. This clone showed up just once. Its antigen remains unidentified. The chain links TRBV6-1 to TRBJ2-5, with TRBD1 identical over 7 bases. The receptor's source is a female donor over 55 with stage I lung adenocarcinoma. The starting material was peripheral blood, obtained before any cancer treatment. The CDR3: CAEGASPQETQYF. The CDR3 DNA is TGTGCCGAGGGGGCTAGCCCTCAAGAGACCCAGTACTTC.